A selection of T cell receptor beta chains follows, all from one sample in a study of cytomegalovirus exposure and HLA in healthy donors. Some clones are missing from TCRdb's copy, which holds only in-frame ones; the method was immunoSEQ multiplex PCR. The table lists tens of thousands of clones, 70% to 90% of them singletons, with 1% to 1.5% in the top ten. The sequenced sample was PBMCs. Every receptor here comes from a woman between 18 and 30 years old in good health and CMV-seronegative. CDR3s include the opening cysteine and the closing phenylalanine or tryptophan. A D gene is named only where the DNA matches it firmly. Some rows mark clone size as missing; the rest say once, few, many or name a class of expanded clone.

CDR3aa	CDR3nt	v_gene	j_gene	d_gene	abundance
CASSFTPTQSSYEQYF	TGTGCCAGCAGCTTCACCCCGACACAGAGCTCCTACGAGCAGTACTTC	TRBV5-4	TRBJ2-7	.	.
CASSATGQGVGDGYTF	TGTGCCAGCAGTGCCACCGGACAGGGGGTCGGCGATGGCTACACCTTC	TRBV2	TRBJ1-2	TRBD1	.
CASSPNGQTLNYGYTF	TGTGCCAGCTCACCGAACGGACAAACGCTTAACTATGGCTACACCTTC	TRBV18	TRBJ1-2	.	.
CASSQDRWARVNTEAFF	TGCGCCAGCAGCCAAGATCGGTGGGCCAGGGTGAACACTGAAGCTTTCTTT	TRBV4-1	TRBJ1-1	.	few
CSVVLVGGDSNQPQHF	TGCAGCGTTGTCCTGGTGGGGGGTGATAGCAATCAGCCCCAGCATTTT	TRBV29-1	TRBJ1-5	.	.
CSVESRGGQNIQYF	TGCAGCGTTGAATCCAGGGGCGGACAAAACATTCAGTACTTC	TRBV29-1	TRBJ2-4	.	.
CASTLTGGGEAFF	TGTGCCAGCACCCTGACAGGGGGCGGTGAAGCTTTCTTT	TRBV7-2	TRBJ1-1	TRBD1	.
CASSPRRANTEAFF	TGTGCCAGCAGTCCGAGGAGAGCCAACACTGAAGCTTTCTTT	TRBV28	TRBJ1-1	.	.
CASYDLTGIPTDTQYF	TGTGCCAGCTATGACCTTACAGGGATCCCCACAGATACGCAGTATTTT	TRBV2	TRBJ2-3	.	.
CASSSGTGTRNYEQYF	TGTGCCAGCAGCTCAGGGACTGGGACTAGGAACTACGAGCAGTACTTC	TRBV7-9	TRBJ2-7	TRBD2	.
CASSLAQAHEQYF	TGTGCCAGCAGCTTGGCCCAGGCCCACGAGCAGTACTTC	TRBV5-4	TRBJ2-7	.	.
CASSSRRSAGELFF	TGTGCCAGCAGCTCCCGGAGGAGCGCAGGGGAGCTGTTTTTT	TRBV7-2	TRBJ2-2	.	.
CASLQGDLYGYTF	TGTGCCAGCTTACAGGGCGATCTCTATGGCTACACCTTC	TRBV28	TRBJ1-2	.	.
CAISVRALNTEAFF	TGTGCCATCAGCGTCAGGGCCCTGAACACTGAAGCTTTCTTT	TRBV10-3	TRBJ1-1	.	few
CASSLATGQGTGELFF	TGTGCCAGCAGCTTAGCCACGGGACAGGGGACCGGGGAGCTGTTTTTT	TRBV7-8	TRBJ2-2	TRBD1	.
CASSQEGGGAFF	TGTGCCAGCAGCCAAGAGGGGGGTGGAGCTTTCTTT	TRBV4-2	TRBJ1-1	.	.
CASSTDRGLTYEQYF	TGTGCCAGCAGCACCGACAGGGGGCTAACCTACGAGCAGTACTTC	TRBV5-5	TRBJ2-7	TRBD1	.
CSATIRETQYF	TGCAGTGCCACCATTAGAGAGACCCAGTACTTC	TRBV20-1	TRBJ2-5	.	.
CASSLPGSGGREQYF	TGTGCCAGCAGCTTACCTGGGAGCGGGGGCCGCGAGCAGTACTTC	TRBV13	TRBJ2-7	TRBD2	medium-sized
CASRYGGGDGEKLFF	TGTGCCAGCAGGTACGGGGGAGGGGACGGTGAAAAACTGTTTTTT	TRBV6-4	TRBJ1-4	.	.
CASSTRRGTGYTF	TGTGCCAGCAGCACGAGGCGGGGAACGGGCTACACCTTC	TRBV21-1	TRBJ1-2	.	.
CSVVTGAGSEQFF	TGCAGCGTTGTAACGGGAGCCGGGAGTGAGCAGTTCTTC	TRBV29-1	TRBJ2-1	.	.